The 24 T cell receptor beta chains below come from one sample, sequenced in a study of glioma-infiltrating T cells after dendritic cell vaccination. Using immunoSEQ multiplex PCR, the repertoire was profiled, and TCRdb retains in-frame clones only, with some absent. There are around 67,000 clones in the sample; about 76% occur only once, and approximately 7.9% lies in the top ten. The sample consisted of blood, taken before dendritic cell vaccination. The receptors originated from a human donor with glioblastoma.

The chain is built from TRBV5-6 and TRBJ1-2, with a possible D match to TRBD1 (5 bases). Germline V CDR1 and CDR2: SGHDT, YYEEEE. Trimming cost V 1 base and J 3 bases, with 10 bases left between them. This CDR3 spans 14 amino acids. CDR3 sequence: CASSLSGRDYGYTF. Written as DNA, the CDR3 is TGTGCCAGCAGCTTGTCAGGGCGAGACTATGGCTACACCTTC.

This rearrangement joins TRBV6-5 to TRBJ2-3; D perhaps matches TRBD2 (6 bases). In germline, CDR1 is MNHEY, CDR2 SVGAGI. V was trimmed by 5 bases and J by 9 bases, leaving 18 bases between them. This CDR3 spans 14 amino acids. The CDR3 here is CASSLLGSGGTQYF. DNA of the CDR3: TGTGCCAGCAGTCTACTGGGTTCCGGAGGGACGCAGTATTTT.

This chain uses TRBV27 with TRBJ2-3; 7 bases map to TRBD1. CDR1 MNHEY and CDR2 SMNVEV come from the germline V gene (reference sequence). The length of the CDR3 is 16 residues. With 5 bases clipped from V and 1 base from J, the junction kept 9 bases outside the gene matches. For the CDR3, the DNA is TGTGCCAGCAGTCCCCTGACAGGGAGTGGCACAGATACGCAGTATTTT. It yields the protein CASSPLTGSGTDTQYF.

The chain employs TRBV29-1 and TRBJ1-2; 7 bases agree with TRBD1. With 6 bases clipped from V and 6 bases from J, the junction kept 7 bases outside the gene matches. The CDR3 loop spans 12 amino acids. CDR1 is SQVTM and CDR2 is ANQGSEA in the germline V gene. In DNA, the CDR3 is TGCAGCGTCCAACCCGGGACAGATGGCTACACCTTC. This gives the protein CSVQPGTDGYTF.

J is TRBJ1-5 and V is TRBV5-3; no definite D call. TRBV5-3 is placed among ORFs of uncertain function. CDR3 length equals 17 residues. V lost 2 bases and J 1 base, leaving 16 bases between the germline ends. In DNA form, the CDR3 reads TGTGCCAGAAGCTTCGTTCCCGTCCTTTTAAGCAATCAGCCCCAGCATTTT. As protein: CARSFVPVLLSNQPQHF.

The gene calls are TRBV4-1 and TRBJ1-2, with D hard to call. CDR3 size: 16 residues. Germline CDR1 reads MGHRA; CDR2 reads YSYEKL. V was trimmed by 0 bases and J by 4 bases, leaving 15 bases between them. CDR3: CASSQDPPTAFYGYTF. CDR3 in DNA: TGCGCCAGCAGCCAAGATCCCCCTACCGCCTTCTATGGCTACACCTTC.

The chain joins TRBV4-1 to TRBJ2-1; D uncertain. The V end was cut by 0 bases, the J end by 5 bases, with 23 bases between. This CDR3 has 19 amino acids. CDR1 and CDR2 (germline): MGHRA, YSYEKL. Here the CDR3 reads CASSQDGFSNSPPNNEQFF. DNA for the CDR3: TGCGCCAGCAGCCAAGATGGATTTTCCAACAGCCCACCTAACAATGAGCAGTTCTTC.

The V and J genes are TRBV7-2 and TRBJ1-1; D unresolved. CDR1 is SGHTA and CDR2 is FQGNSA in the germline V gene. V shed 1 base and J shed 8 bases, with 8 bases lying between them. The CDR3 is 12 residues long. The CDR3 sequence: CASSLGAVEAFF. The DNA of the CDR3 is TGTGCCAGCAGCTTAGGTGCAGTCGAAGCTTTCTTT.

The CDR3 is CASSIDSLVNYGYTF. The DNA for the CDR3 is TGTGCCAGTAGTATCGACAGCCTCGTTAACTATGGCTACACCTTC. The rearrangement joins TRBV19 to TRBJ1-2; maybe TRBD1 (5 bases). The germline V gene has CDR1 LNHDA and CDR2 SQIVND (reference sequence). The CDR3 totals 15 residues. With 3 bases removed from V and 1 base from J, the gap between germline ends came to 12 bases.

The chain uses TRBV12-5 and TRBJ1-5; 7 bases match TRBD1. The ends lost 0 bases at V and 2 bases at J; junction bases unmatched: 7. The CDR3 runs to 17 residues. The germline CDR1 and CDR2 sequences are LGHNT and FRNRAP. The DNA for the CDR3 is TGTGCTAGTGGTTTGGTACAGGGGCGAGGAGGCAATCAGCCCCAGCATTTT. Protein: CASGLVQGRGGNQPQHF.

This clone is a singleton in its sample. The chain links TRBV30 to TRBJ1-6, with 7 bases fitting TRBD1. Trimming removed 4 bases from V and 6 bases from J; junction bases left unmatched: 12. This CDR3 is 16 amino acids long. The germline V gene has CDR1 GTSNPN and CDR2 SVGIG (reference sequence). The CDR3 sequence: CAWTFYRGTGNSPLHF. In DNA, the CDR3 is TGTGCCTGGACCTTTTACAGGGGAACGGGTAATTCACCCCTCCACTTT.

V is TRBV4-2 and J is TRBJ2-3; perhaps TRBD2 as D (5 bases). The V gene's germline CDR1 is LGHNA and CDR2 YNFKEQ. CDR3 length equals 14 residues. V lost 8 bases, J lost 4 bases, and 16 bases lay in between. The CDR3 here is CASRRGSGADTQYF. CDR3 in DNA: TGTGCCAGCCGCAGAGGGAGCGGCGCAGATACGCAGTATTTT.

V gene TRBV10-3 combines with J gene TRBJ2-7, with D possibly matching TRBD2 (5 bases). Trimming removed 8 bases at V and 1 base at J, with 12 bases between. In germline, CDR1 is ENHRY, CDR2 SYGVKD. The CDR3 is 13 amino acids. CDR3 in amino acids: CAIDEGRSYEQYF. CDR3 sequence (DNA): TGTGCCATCGACGAGGGCCGATCCTACGAGCAGTACTTC.

The sample holds a few counts of this clone. The J gene is TRBJ2-7, the V gene TRBV2; 10 bases are a match to TRBD1. CDR1 is SNHLY and CDR2 is FYNNEI in the germline V gene. There are 13 residues in the CDR3. With 8 bases clipped from V and 4 bases from J, the junction kept 5 bases outside the gene matches. The DNA for the CDR3 is TGTGCCAGCCGGGGACAGGGGATGTACGAGCAGTACTTC. It translates to CASRGQGMYEQYF.

The chain joins TRBV2 to TRBJ2-1; the D gene is possibly TRBD2 (6 bases). Between the trimmed V and J ends, which lost 5 bases and 0 bases, there was a span of 11 bases. Germline CDR1 is SNHLY and CDR2 is FYNNEI. The CDR3 has 15 amino acids. The CDR3: CASSRAGSSYNEQFF. DNA for the CDR3: TGTGCCAGCAGTAGGGCGGGGAGCTCCTACAATGAGCAGTTCTTC.

V gene TRBV5-8 combines with J gene TRBJ1-3; 10 bases agree with TRBD1. V was clipped by 6 bases and J by 4 bases; unmatched bases: 10. The CDR3 runs to 16 residues. Germline CDR1 and CDR2: SGHTS and YDEGEE. The CDR3 spells CASTRTGGLRGNTIYF. CDR3 in DNA: TGTGCCAGCACCAGGACAGGGGGATTGCGAGGAAACACCATATATTTT.

Only a few counts were recorded for this clone. J is TRBJ1-6 and V is TRBV5-5; unclear D gene. Germline V gene data show CDR1 as SGHKS and CDR2 as YYEKEE (reference sequence). Trimming shortened V by 0 bases and J by 8 bases, and 9 bases separated the two germline ends. The CDR3 has 14 residues. The CDR3 region has the DNA TGTGCCAGCAGCTTGGACCAGATTGATTCACCCCTCCACTTT. This encodes CASSLDQIDSPLHF.

About this clone: The CDR3 ends on some other residue instead of the conserved phenylalanine or tryptophan, so this is likely a read error. The chain joins TRBV5-4 to TRBJ1-1; TRBD1 is a possible D gene (6 bases). The germline V and J ends were trimmed by 5 bases and 5 bases, with 13 bases remaining between them. This CDR3 region has 13 residues. Germline V gene data show CDR1 as SGHNT and CDR2 as YYREEE (reference sequence). CDR3 protein: CASRQGARTEAFS. In DNA, the CDR3 is TGTGCCAGCAGACAGGGCGCAAGGACTGAAGCTTTCTCT.

The table lists this clone with a count of one. The V and J genes are TRBV5-4 and TRBJ2-2; maybe TRBD1 (6 bases). V was shortened by 4 bases and J by 4 bases, with 11 bases between the two germline ends. Per the germline V gene, CDR1 is SGHNT and CDR2 is YYREEE (reference sequence). The CDR3 runs to 14 residues. The CDR3 loop is CASSPGQVTGELFF. CDR3 DNA: TGTGCCAGCAGCCCGGGACAAGTCACCGGGGAGCTGTTTTTT.

Note on this clone: A far larger clone differs by one base, so this is likely a read error. This specimen includes other DNA sequences encoding the same CDR3. The chain has TRBV4-1 and TRBJ1-5; D is ambiguous. The CDR3 has 16 residues. The ends were cut back, 0 bases at V and 4 bases at J, with 13 bases in the middle. Per the germline V gene, CDR1 is MGHRA and CDR2 is YSYEKL. This CDR3 is CASSQDSPASNQPQHF. The CDR3 DNA reads TGCGCCAGCAGCCAAGATAGTCCAGCGTCGAATCAGCCCCAGCATTTT.

This clone was observed once. V usage is TRBV6-1 and J usage is TRBJ1-1; TRBD1 might be the D (5 bases). In germline, CDR1 is MNHNS, CDR2 SASEGT. Between the trimmed V and J ends, which lost 6 bases and 3 bases, there was a span of 14 bases. The CDR3 has 14 amino acids. For the CDR3, the DNA is TGTGCCAGCAGGAGGGGACTCCCAGACACTGAAGCTTTCTTT. Translating it yields CASRRGLPDTEAFF.

The chain carries TRBV11-1 and TRBJ2-2, with D maybe TRBD1 (5 bases). Per the germline V gene, CDR1 is SGHAT and CDR2 is FQDESV (reference sequence). Trimming pared 5 bases from V and 6 bases from J, leaving 10 bases between. This CDR3 is 13 amino acids long. The CDR3 DNA follows: TGTGCCAGCAGCAAGGGGCGAGCCGGGGAGCTGTTTTTT. The encoded protein is CASSKGRAGELFF.

This sequence joins TRBV5-4 and TRBJ2-5; 9 nucleotides match TRBD2. The CDR3 length is 17 residues. CDR1 and CDR2 from the germline V gene are SGHNT and YYREEE (reference sequence). J was trimmed by 3 bases and V by 3 bases; bases with no gene match: 12. CDR3 coding DNA: TGTGCCAGCAGCTCCCAGGAGAAGCGGGGGGTTAAAGAGACCCAGTACTTC. Its protein is CASSSQEKRGVKETQYF.

CDR3: CASSIGYRGNQPQHF. The CDR3 DNA reads TGTGCCAGTAGTATTGGTTACAGGGGAAATCAGCCCCAGCATTTT. V gene TRBV19 combines with J gene TRBJ1-5, with 7 positions matching TRBD1. V shed 3 bases, J shed 4 bases, and the junction held 6 bases outside the gene matches. From germline, CDR1 is LNHDA and CDR2 SQIVND (reference sequence). This CDR3 is built from 15 residues.